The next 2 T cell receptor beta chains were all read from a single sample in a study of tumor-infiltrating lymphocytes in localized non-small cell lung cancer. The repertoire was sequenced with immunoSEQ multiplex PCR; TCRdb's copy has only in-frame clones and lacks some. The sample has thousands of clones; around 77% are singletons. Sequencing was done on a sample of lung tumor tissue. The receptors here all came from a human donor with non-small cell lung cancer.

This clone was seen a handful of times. The CDR3, as DNA: TGCAGCGTACGGTCCGGGACAGGAGGATCATTTCACCCCTACGAGCAGTACTTC. Amino acids: CSVRSGTGGSFHPYEQYF. This rearrangement joins TRBV29-1 to TRBJ2-7; 8 bases map to TRBD1. Germline CDR1 and CDR2: SQVTM and ANQGSEA. The ends lost 6 bases at V and 2 bases at J; junction bases unmatched: 21. The CDR3 spans 18 residues.

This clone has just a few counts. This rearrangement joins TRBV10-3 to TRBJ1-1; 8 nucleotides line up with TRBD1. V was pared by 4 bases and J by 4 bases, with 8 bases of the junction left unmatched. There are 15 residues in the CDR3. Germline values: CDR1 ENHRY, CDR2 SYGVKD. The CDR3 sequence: CAISAGRGQGTEAFF. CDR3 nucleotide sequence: TGTGCCATCAGTGCCGGCAGGGGGCAAGGCACTGAAGCTTTCTTT.